This T cell receptor (beta chain) was obtained from a study of T-cell reconstitution after alpha-beta-depleted transplantation in children. A note on this clonotype: Its target is not known.

Trimming left V 4 bases short and J 4 bases short, with 12 bases between. CDR1 is KGHSH, CDR2 LQKENI, per germline. The CDR3 is 14 amino acids. General observations from the study: About two months after transplant, alpha-beta T cells reportedly came from several hundred expanded graft clones. Some patients' high day-60 TCRbeta diversity was traced to surviving recipient T cells and thymic progenitors. Diversity and T-cell counts at one year after transplant derived mostly from new T cells.

Preparation of the TCRbeta library used unique molecular identifiers. TCRdb re-derived calls from the PCR reads in MiXCR, one entry per CDR3 protein. The table lists 450,000 to 600,000 distinct CDR3 sequences, 13% of them singletons. The sample here was PBMCs, mostly from graft donor cells, taken 360 days after TCRalphabeta/CD19-depleted stem cell transplant. The chain is built from TRBV18 and TRBJ2-3; no firm D call. This receptor was taken from a male patient between 10 and 17 years old who had a stem cell transplant for acute myeloid leukemia, so the T cells may come from the graft donor. CDR3 in DNA: TGTGCCAGCTCACTTTCCGGACGGTCAGATACGCAGTATTTT. Protein sequence: CASSLSGRSDTQYF.